This T cell receptor beta chain was documented in a study of shared clonotypes between healthy human individuals. Findings and caveats of the study: Generation probability values for non-shared clonotypes were lower than those for clonotypes shared by all four donors. Only a few donors were included, so the genetic and exposure-history diversity represented was limited.

CD45RO-negative cells were positively selected for CCR7, leaving out terminally differentiated effector memory CD45RA+ cells. Every donor was a Caucasian adult from Nashville, Tennessee. The CDR3 length is 15 residues. The V gene lost 6 bases and the J gene lost 2 bases, with 16 bases spanning the gap. The V gene's germline CDR1 is ENHRY and CDR2 SYGVKD. Comments on this clone: Its cognate antigen is unknown.

At the deep level, the assay was run. The data were produced by immunoSEQ multiplex PCR, yet TCRdb's version contains in-frame clones alone and is incomplete. There are more than 550,000 clones in the sample; roughly nine tenths occur only once, and approximately 22% lies in the top ten. The source is a man aged 25-45 years in good health. Material for sequencing was naive CD8+ T cells sorted from blood. This chain connects TRBV10-3 to TRBJ1-2; possibly TRBD1 for D (6 bases). In DNA form, the CDR3 reads TGTGCCATCAGGGAACAGGGAGGGGGAAACTATGGCTACACCTTC. As protein: CAIREQGGGNYGYTF.